Below are 15 T cell receptor beta chains sequenced from a single sample in a study of shared clonotypes between healthy human individuals. Sequencing was performed with immunoSEQ multiplex PCR; in TCRdb, only in-frame clones are kept and a portion is missing. The sample includes some 2,500,000 clones, roughly 93% of them seen just once. Sequences were obtained from naive CD4+ T cells from PBMCs. Described subset: CD45RA+ positively selected. These receptors all come from a man between 18 and 29 years old in good health. Some clones in this sample may be carry-over from other donors' samples.

About this clone itself: Distinct nucleotide sequences in the sample also encode this CDR3. This rearrangement joins TRBV7-7 to TRBJ2-1; TRBD2 aligns across 12 bases. Germline V CDR1 and CDR2: SSHAT, FNYEAQ (reference sequence). The CDR3 contains 15 residues. V lost 5 bases and J lost 5; bases outside the gene matches: 4. The CDR3 here is CASSLGLAGNNEQFF. The CDR3 DNA sequence: TGTGCCAGCAGCCTAGGACTAGCGGGAAACAATGAGCAGTTCTTC.

This clone has only one observation. The rearrangement links TRBV18 to TRBJ1-5; possible D gene TRBD1, 6 bases. The CDR3 covers 17 residues. Trimming shortened V by 2 bases and J by 1 base, and 15 bases separated the two germline ends. Germline V gives CDR1 KGHSH, CDR2 LQKENI. The CDR3 sequence: CASSPRGGPISNQPQHF. CDR3 nucleotides: TGTGCCAGCTCACCAAGGGGGGGACCGATAAGCAATCAGCCCCAGCATTTT. Using reference TRBV18 and TRBJ1-5 for the parts outside the CDR3, the full variable domain is NAGVMQNPRHLVRRRGQEARLRCSPMKGHSHVYWYRQLPEEGLKFMVYLQKENIIDESGMPKERFSAEFPKEGPSILRIQQVVRGDSAAYFCASSPRGGPISNQPQHFGDGTRLSIL.

The chain joins TRBV28 to TRBJ1-2; a possible D gene is TRBD1 (5 bases). Germline CDR1 reads MDHEN; CDR2 reads SYDVKM. V was pared by 5 bases and J by 6 bases, with 13 bases between. There are 13 residues in the CDR3. The DNA of the CDR3 is TGTGCCAGCAGTCCCGCCCCGGGGCATGGCTACACCTTC. Protein sequence: CASSPAPGHGYTF.

The CDR3 sequence: CSAKDGRGTEAFF. The DNA for the CDR3 is TGCAGCGCAAAAGACGGGAGGGGGACTGAAGCTTTCTTT. This chain uses TRBV29-1 with TRBJ1-1; D possibly corresponds to TRBD1 (6 bases). Germline V gene sequence: CDR1 SQVTM, CDR2 ANQGSEA. The CDR3 sequence is 13 residues long. V was trimmed by 7 bases and J by 5 bases, leaving 17 bases between them.

The chain carries TRBV5-6 and TRBJ2-7, with 12 bases identical to TRBD2. This CDR3 has 17 residues. Germline values: CDR1 SGHDT, CDR2 YYEEEE. J was trimmed by 7 bases and V by 4 bases; bases with no gene match: 15. The CDR3 DNA reads as TGTGCCAGCAGCCCCCAGTTGACTAGCGGGAGTGCGGGGGAGCAGTACTTC. Translated, it gives CASSPQLTSGSAGEQYF.

The sample holds one count of this clone. The chain joins TRBV5-5 to TRBJ2-1; D is undetermined. CDR1 is SGHKS and CDR2 is YYEKEE in the germline V gene (reference sequence). V was cut by 5 bases and J by 0 bases, with 12 bases left in between. CDR3 length equals 15 residues. This CDR3 reads CASSYLHDSYNEQFF. CDR3 sequence (DNA): TGTGCCAGCAGTTATCTACATGACTCCTACAATGAGCAGTTCTTC.

V and J are TRBV5-6 and TRBJ2-1, with D unresolved. V lost 2 bases and J lost 7, with 16 bases in between. The CDR3 is made up of 15 amino acids. The germline CDR1 and CDR2 sequences are SGHDT and YYEEEE. CDR3 residues: CASSFQAYLMNEQFF. Here the CDR3 DNA reads TGTGCCAGCAGCTTCCAGGCCTATCTGATGAATGAGCAGTTCTTC.

The chain recombines TRBV2 with TRBJ1-4; TRBD1 aligns across 8 bases. CDR1 is SNHLY, CDR2 FYNNEI, per germline. The CDR3 runs 15 residues. Trimming cost V 6 bases and J 8 bases; bases outside gene matches: 11. CDR3 nucleotide sequence: TGTGCCAGCAGCCTCGACAGGGGCTCTTACGAAAAACTGTTTTTT. This codes for CASSLDRGSYEKLFF.

The chain is built from TRBV15 and TRBJ1-1; D perhaps matches TRBD1 (6 bases). The CDR3 contains 14 residues. Germline lookup yields CDR1 LNHNV and CDR2 YYDKDF (reference sequence). Trimming shortened V by 2 bases and J by 0 bases, and 7 bases separated the two germline ends. The CDR3 bases are TGTGCCACCAGCAGACCAGGGGTGAACACTGAAGCTTTCTTT. It translates to CATSRPGVNTEAFF. The variable domain in full, with the rest retrieved from reference TRBV15 and TRBJ1-1, is DAMVIQNPRYQVTQFGKPVTLSCSQTLNHNVMYWYQQKSSQAPKLLFHYYDKDFNNEADTPDNFQSRRPNTSFCFLDIRSPGLGDTAMYLCATSRPGVNTEAFFGQGTRLTVV.

The chain employs TRBV19 and TRBJ1-5; 8 bases agree with TRBD1. The J segment lost 3 bases and the V segment lost 4 bases, leaving 5 bases of the junction unmatched. This CDR3 is built from 15 residues. Looked up from germline, CDR1 is LNHDA and CDR2 is SQIVND (reference sequence). The CDR3 spells CASSKGDRHNQPQHF. The CDR3 region has the DNA TGTGCCAGTAGTAAAGGGGACAGGCACAATCAGCCCCAGCATTTT.

This chain connects TRBV7-6 to TRBJ2-5; D remains ambiguous. This CDR3 spans 15 amino acids. The ends were cut back, 2 bases at V and 5 bases at J, with 15 bases in the middle. Germline V CDR1 and CDR2: SGHVS, FNYEAQ. In nucleotides, the CDR3 is TGTGCCAGCAGCTTAACGGGTTTTGATTCGGAGACCCAGTACTTC. It is translated as CASSLTGFDSETQYF. Full variable domain (missing parts from reference TRBV7-6 and TRBJ2-5): GAGVSQSPRYKVTKRGQDVALRCDPISGHVSLYWYRQALGQGPEFLTYFNYEAQQDKSGLPNDRFSAERPEGSISTLTIQRTEQRDSAMYRCASSLTGFDSETQYFGPGTRLLVL.

The rearrangement uses TRBV28 and TRBJ1-4, with 7 bases that match TRBD1. The ends lost 6 bases at V and 8 bases at J; junction bases unmatched: 6. The CDR3 totals 13 residues. Germline V gene sequence: CDR1 MDHEN, CDR2 SYDVKM. This CDR3 reads CASRDRVDEKLFF. The CDR3, as DNA: TGTGCCAGCAGAGACAGGGTAGACGAAAAACTGTTTTTT.

DNA for the CDR3: TGTGCCAGCTCACCACCGAGGCGGGACGGGGGCTACGAGCAGTACTTC. Translating it yields CASSPPRRDGGYEQYF. V gene TRBV18 combines with J gene TRBJ2-7; a possible D gene is TRBD2 (6 bases). The V end lost 0 bases, the J end lost 3 bases, and 15 bases lay between the germline ends. The CDR3 consists of 16 residues. Per germline, CDR1 KGHSH and CDR2 LQKENI.

The chain recombines TRBV9 with TRBJ1-1; TRBD1 might be the D (5 bases). CDR3 size: 14 residues. V lost 0 bases and J 4 bases, leaving 10 bases between the germline ends. The germline gives CDR1 SGDLS, CDR2 YYNGEE. CDR3 sequence reads: CASSVGEGTTEAFF. DNA of the CDR3: TGTGCCAGCAGCGTAGGGGAGGGGACCACTGAAGCTTTCTTT.

Of note for this clone: The sample has other DNA sequences that encode this CDR3 too. V gene TRBV9 combines with J gene TRBJ2-3, with 7 bases fitting TRBD2. Germline trimming cut 4 bases from V and 1 base from J; bases unmatched to any gene: 3. The germline CDR1 and CDR2 sequences are SGDLS and YYNGEE. This CDR3 is 14 amino acids long. CDR3 sequence reads: CASSPRGGTDTQYF. The CDR3 nucleotides read TGTGCCAGCAGCCCTCGGGGGGGCACAGATACGCAGTATTTT. Filled out from reference TRBV9 and TRBJ2-3, the complete variable domain reads DSGVTQTPKHLITATGQRVTLRCSPRSGDLSVYWYQQSLDQGLQFLIQYYNGEERAKGNILERFSAQQFPDLHSELNLSSLELGDSALYFCASSPRGGTDTQYFGPGTRLTVL.